Listed here are 28 T cell receptor beta chains from one sample, sequenced in a study of T cells in localized non-small cell lung cancer (TCRdb year 2020). Library preparation used the immunoSEQ multiplex PCR assay. TCRdb re-hosts the immuneACCESS table, in-frame sequences only. Its copies lack some clones; in the studies checked, an unresolved V gene accounts for under half of them, and the cause for the rest is not known. Within this sample are about 59,000 clones, with about 90% of them counted one time only. The ten largest account for roughly 1.9% of the sample. Here the sequenced sample was peripheral blood, taken before any cancer treatment. Every receptor here comes from a woman aged 40-75 years with stage I lung adenocarcinoma.

The chain's CDR3 is CASSYAGKSTEAFF. The CDR3, as DNA: TGTGCCAGCAGTTACGCAGGGAAATCCACTGAAGCTTTCTTT. The V and J genes are TRBV6-5 and TRBJ1-1; weak D call: TRBD1 (5 bases). Germline values: CDR1 MNHEY, CDR2 SVGAGI. The V end lost 2 bases, the J end lost 4 bases, and 11 bases lay between the germline ends. The CDR3 has 14 residues.

The chain uses TRBV19 and TRBJ2-1; D not certain. Trimming pared 4 bases from V and 8 bases from J, leaving 15 bases between. The germline CDR1 and CDR2 sequences are LNHDA and SQIVND (reference sequence). CDR3 length equals 14 residues. Here the CDR3 reads CASSSAGNLDEQFF. DNA for the CDR3: TGTGCCAGTAGTAGCGCAGGAAATTTGGATGAGCAGTTCTTC.

The V and J genes are TRBV28 and TRBJ2-2; D is possibly TRBD2 (5 bases). Trimming left V 2 bases short and J 13 bases short, with 20 bases between. The V gene's germline CDR1 is MDHEN and CDR2 SYDVKM. The CDR3 is made up of 15 amino acids. The DNA for the CDR3 is TGTGCCAGCAGTTTAATTTGGGGTGCCCCCGAGGGGCTGTTTTTT. Amino acids: CASSLIWGAPEGLFF.

The chain carries TRBV19 and TRBJ2-1; perhaps TRBD2 as D (6 bases). V shed 3 bases and J shed 1 base, with 7 bases lying between them. There are 14 residues in the CDR3. Germline lookup yields CDR1 LNHDA and CDR2 SQIVND (reference sequence). This CDR3 is CASSIRGSYNEQFF. The CDR3 DNA reads as TGTGCCAGTAGTATTCGGGGGTCCTACAATGAGCAGTTCTTC.

V usage is TRBV6-6 and J usage is TRBJ1-5; no clear D. The germline CDR1 and CDR2 sequences are MNHNY and SVGAGI (reference sequence). The length of the CDR3 is 14 residues. Trimming pared 2 bases from V and 6 bases from J, leaving 11 bases between. The CDR3 region has the DNA TGTGCCAGCAGTTACGGGGTACAGTCTCAGCCCCAGCATTTT. It codes for CASSYGVQSQPQHF.

This sequence joins TRBV30 and TRBJ2-1; 7 nucleotides match TRBD2. The CDR3 loop spans 13 amino acids. Germline V gives CDR1 GTSNPN, CDR2 SVGIG (reference sequence). V lost 2 bases, J lost 13 bases, and 11 bases stayed unmatched. DNA of the CDR3: TGTGCCTGGAGTACAGCGGGACTGGGCCACCAGTTCTTC. This encodes CAWSTAGLGHQFF.

The genes are TRBV10-2 and TRBJ1-2; D is perhaps TRBD1 (6 bases). CDR3 length: 13 amino acids. Trimming stripped 2 bases from V and 2 bases from J, with 6 bases between. Per germline, CDR1 WSHSY and CDR2 SAAADI. CDR3 amino acids: CASSETGNYGYTF. The CDR3 DNA is TGCGCCAGCAGTGAGACAGGGAACTATGGCTACACCTTC.

This chain links TRBV18 with TRBJ1-4; 10 bases are shared with TRBD1. The CDR3 consists of 16 residues. Trimming at V came to 3 bases and at J to 2 bases, leaving 3 bases not matched to a gene. The germline V gene encodes CDR1 KGHSH and CDR2 LQKENI. CDR3 sequence: CASSPRQGATNEKLFF. The CDR3 DNA follows: TGTGCCAGCTCACCCCGACAGGGGGCGACTAATGAAAAACTGTTTTTT.

This chain uses TRBV4-2 with TRBJ2-7, with unresolved D. V lost 4 bases and J lost 1, with 11 bases in between. The CDR3 runs 14 residues. Germline CDR1 is LGHNA and CDR2 is YNFKEQ. The CDR3 sequence is CASSLRTESYEQYF. CDR3 DNA sequence: TGTGCCAGCAGCCTGCGGACGGAATCCTACGAGCAGTACTTC.

CDR3 sequence (DNA): TGTGCCAGCAGTTACGGCGGGGCTAACTATGGCTACACCTTC. Translation gives CASSYGGANYGYTF. The chain joins TRBV6-5 to TRBJ1-2; D unclear. The CDR3 is 14 residues long. Germline V lookup: CDR1 MNHEY, CDR2 SVGAGI. Trimming took off 2 bases at V and 0 bases at J, with 7 bases between the two ends.

The V and J genes are TRBV15 and TRBJ2-3, with TRBD1 matching 7 bases. V shed 5 bases and J 2 bases; nucleotides not matched to a gene: 7. CDR3 length: 15 residues. Germline-derived CDR1 and CDR2 are LNHNV and YYDKDF (reference sequence). The CDR3 sequence is CATSLGQASTDTQYF. The DNA for the CDR3 is TGTGCCACCAGCCTAGGACAGGCGTCCACAGATACGCAGTATTTT.

The gene calls are TRBV7-2 and TRBJ1-1, with D perhaps TRBD1 (6 bases). Germline loops: CDR1 SGHTA, CDR2 FQGNSA. V was pared by 5 bases and J by 3 bases, with 13 bases between. This CDR3 contains 14 residues. The DNA of the CDR3 is TGTGCCAGCAGCACCCGACAGGCTGACACTGAAGCTTTCTTT. Translating gives CASSTRQADTEAFF.

The chain employs TRBV7-3 and TRBJ2-2; no definite D call. Trimming took off 5 bases at V and 1 base at J, with 11 bases between the two ends. This CDR3 has 15 amino acids. Per germline, CDR1 SGHTA and CDR2 FQGTGA. The CDR3 DNA reads as TGTGCCAGCAGCCCCCGACCGCAGAACACCGGGGAGCTGTTTTTT. Its translation: CASSPRPQNTGELFF.

V and J are TRBV9 and TRBJ2-1; 12 bases line up with TRBD2. Losses at the gene ends were 3 bases for V and 4 bases for J; bases not matched to a gene: 5. The CDR3 length is 16 residues. CDR1 and CDR2 (germline): SGDLS, YYNGEE. CDR3 sequence reads: CASSGLAGASYNEQFF. For the CDR3, the DNA is TGTGCCAGCAGCGGACTAGCGGGAGCTTCTTACAATGAGCAGTTCTTC.

This clone was recorded once. The J gene is TRBJ2-7, the V gene TRBV4-2, with a tentative D call TRBD1 (5 bases). The CDR3 is 15 amino acids. V was shortened by 0 bases and J by 2 bases, with 11 bases between the two germline ends. Germline CDR1 and CDR2: LGHNA and YNFKEQ. The CDR3 DNA sequence: TGTGCCAGCAGCCAAGATCTCCAAGGGGCCTACGAGCAGTACTTC. It translates to CASSQDLQGAYEQYF.

This clone was counted once. The chain joins TRBV18 to TRBJ2-5; D gene uncertain. Deletions cut 2 bases from V and 5 bases from J, with 15 bases between. The CDR3 runs to 15 residues. Germline V gene sequence: CDR1 KGHSH, CDR2 LQKENI. CDR3 in amino acids: CASSPGLETVETQYF. The CDR3 nucleotides are TGTGCCAGCTCACCAGGTCTCGAGACGGTTGAGACCCAGTACTTC. The full variable domain, with the rest looked up from reference TRBV18 and TRBJ2-5, is NAGVMQNPRHLVRRRGQEARLRCSPMKGHSHVYWYRQLPEEGLKFMVYLQKENIIDESGMPKERFSAEFPKEGPSILRIQQVVRGDSAAYFCASSPGLETVETQYFGPGTRLLVL.

J is TRBJ1-1 and V is TRBV6-4; perhaps TRBD1 as D (6 bases). V dropped 3 bases and J dropped 2 bases, with 10 bases sitting between them. The CDR3 sequence is 14 residues long. The germline CDR1 and CDR2 sequences are MRHNA and SNTAGT. This chain's CDR3 is CASSESGDNTEAFF. CDR3 bases: TGTGCCAGCAGTGAGTCAGGGGATAACACTGAAGCTTTCTTT.

J is TRBJ1-1 and V is TRBV10-3; D gene ambiguous. CDR1 and CDR2 from the germline V gene are ENHRY and SYGVKD. The germline V and J ends were trimmed by 0 bases and 1 base, with 6 bases remaining between them. The CDR3 runs 14 residues. CDR3 sequence reads: CAISESAGNTEAFF. DNA for the CDR3: TGTGCCATCAGTGAGTCAGCCGGGAACACTGAAGCTTTCTTT.

V gene TRBV30 combines with J gene TRBJ1-5; D not resolved. Trimming shortened V by 2 bases and J by 2 bases, and 7 bases separated the two germline ends. CDR3 length equals 13 residues. Germline V lookup: CDR1 GTSNPN, CDR2 SVGIG (reference sequence). CDR3 residues: CAWSNRRNQPQHF. The CDR3 DNA reads as TGTGCCTGGAGTAACAGACGCAATCAGCCCCAGCATTTT.

J is TRBJ1-2 and V is TRBV2; TRBD1 matches at 7 bases. Germline V gives CDR1 SNHLY, CDR2 FYNNEI. The CDR3 is 13 residues long. V trimming: 6 bases; J trimming: 6 bases; junction bases outside the gene matches: 7. The DNA for the CDR3 is TGTGCCAGCAGAAACCGGGACAGCGATGGCTACACCTTC. This gives the protein CASRNRDSDGYTF.

The V and J genes are TRBV10-3 and TRBJ1-1; a weak D match, TRBD1 (6 bases). Trimming pared 4 bases from V and 0 bases from J, leaving 12 bases between. CDR3 length equals 15 residues. Germline V gene sequence: CDR1 ENHRY, CDR2 SYGVKD. The CDR3 loop reads CAISVSGQMNTEAFF. The CDR3 DNA follows: TGTGCCATCAGTGTAAGCGGACAGATGAACACTGAAGCTTTCTTT.

The V gene is TRBV7-2, the J gene TRBJ2-2, with 7 nucleotides matching TRBD1. Germline V gives CDR1 SGHTA, CDR2 FQGNSA. The trim removed 5 bases at V and 4 bases at J, leaving 7 bases unmatched. CDR3 length equals 15 residues. CDR3 protein: CASSPDGDSTGELFF. The CDR3 DNA reads as TGTGCCAGCAGCCCCGACGGGGACAGCACCGGGGAGCTGTTTTTT.

CDR3 DNA sequence: TGTGCCAGCAGGATGGACGGGTCCGGCACTGAAGCTTTCTTT. It codes for CASRMDGSGTEAFF. The genes are TRBV6-6 and TRBJ1-1; D not resolved. Trimming pared 6 bases from V and 4 bases from J, leaving 15 bases between. The CDR3 consists of 14 residues. CDR1 is MNHNY, CDR2 SVGAGI, per germline (reference sequence).

The chain recombines TRBV7-9 with TRBJ1-1; tentatively, D is TRBD1 (5 bases). Trimming left V 5 bases short and J 5 bases short, with 12 bases between. CDR3 length: 13 amino acids. The V gene's germline CDR1 is SEHNR and CDR2 FQNEAQ (reference sequence). Here the CDR3 DNA reads TGTGCCAGCAGCCTCCCCGGGGGTACTGAAGCTTTCTTT. Protein sequence: CASSLPGGTEAFF.

The chain employs TRBV19 and TRBJ1-1, with a tentative D call TRBD1 (6 bases). V was trimmed by 6 bases and J by 4 bases, leaving 18 bases between them. This CDR3 region has 15 residues. CDR1 LNHDA and CDR2 SQIVND come from the germline V gene (reference sequence). CDR3 DNA sequence: TGTGCCAGTAGGGACTTACAGGGTGGGGGCACTGAAGCTTTCTTT. Residues: CASRDLQGGGTEAFF.

The V and J genes are TRBV30 and TRBJ1-5; D unresolved. This CDR3 has 13 amino acids. CDR1 is GTSNPN and CDR2 is SVGIG in the germline V gene (reference sequence). V shed 2 bases and J shed 3 bases, with 8 bases lying between them. In DNA form, the CDR3 reads TGTGCCTGGAGTAGGCAGACCAATCAGCCCCAGCATTTT. Protein sequence: CAWSRQTNQPQHF.

The V call is TRBV19, the J call TRBJ1-5, with D unclear. Germline-derived CDR1 and CDR2 are LNHDA and SQIVND (reference sequence). Trimming stripped 4 bases from V and 9 bases from J, with 16 bases between. The CDR3 loop spans 14 amino acids. The CDR3: CASSTDGVIRPQHF. Written as DNA, the CDR3 is TGTGCCAGTAGTACCGACGGGGTGATTCGGCCCCAGCATTTT. Full variable domain (rest looked up from reference TRBV19 and TRBJ1-5): DGGITQSPKYLFRKEGQNVTLSCEQNLNHDAMYWYRQDPGQGLRLIYYSQIVNDFQKGDIAEGYSVSREKKESFPLTVTSAQKNPTAFYLCASSTDGVIRPQHFGDGTRLSIL.

The chain links TRBV11-2 to TRBJ1-2; D is unclear. Germline CDR1 reads SGHAT; CDR2 reads FQNNGV. This CDR3 spans 15 amino acids. Trimming shortened V by 5 bases and J by 3 bases, and 16 bases separated the two germline ends. CDR3 sequence reads: CASSPPRAWDYGYTF. Here the CDR3 DNA reads TGTGCCAGCAGCCCACCCCGGGCTTGGGACTATGGCTACACCTTC.